This entry lists 24 T cell receptor beta chains sequenced from one sample in a study of cytomegalovirus exposure and HLA in healthy donors. Primers for the PCR totalled 60 Vbeta and 13 Jbeta. Sequenced by immunoSEQ multiplex PCR; TCRdb stores in-frame clones only, minus some. The sample has fewer than 40,000 clones; 70% to 90% are singletons. Input material: PBMCs. The receptors here all came from a woman aged 40 to 50 in good health and CMV-seropositive.

V is TRBV7-2 and J is TRBJ2-5; 11 bases match TRBD1. The CDR3 totals 15 residues. The V segment lost 4 bases and the J segment 5 bases; nucleotides outside the gene matches: 6. The germline V gene has CDR1 SGHTA and CDR2 FQGNSA. The CDR3 loop reads CASSSLGTGGETQYF. DNA for the CDR3: TGTGCCAGCAGCTCTTTGGGGACAGGGGGGGAGACCCAGTACTTC.

The chain joins TRBV10-1 to TRBJ2-5, with TRBD2 as a possible D gene (6 bases). Germline lookup yields CDR1 WNHNN and CDR2 SYGVQD (reference sequence). Trimming left V 3 bases short and J 5 bases short, with 10 bases between. The CDR3 covers 13 residues. CDR3 bases: TGCGCCAGCAGTGAATCGGGGGAGGAGACCCAGTACTTC. Residues: CASSESGEETQYF.

The chain uses TRBV5-1 and TRBJ2-7, with TRBD1 identical over 8 bases. The junction had 11 bases not matched to a gene; V was cut back by 2 bases and J by 7 bases. Looked up from germline, CDR1 is SGHRS and CDR2 is YFSETQ. The CDR3 sequence is 15 residues long. CDR3 amino acids: CASSFGQGVGEEQYF. The DNA of the CDR3 is TGCGCCAGCAGCTTTGGACAGGGAGTGGGGGAAGAGCAGTACTTC.

This clone was detected only a few times. The chain carries TRBV7-2 and TRBJ2-3, with 7 bases matching TRBD1. Trimming removed 5 bases from V and 0 bases from J; junction bases left unmatched: 5. This CDR3 region has 15 residues. Germline CDR1 and CDR2: SGHTA and FQGNSA. This chain's CDR3 is CASSQTGFSTDTQYF. DNA for the CDR3: TGTGCCAGCAGCCAGACAGGGTTTAGCACAGATACGCAGTATTTT. The entire variable domain, with the rest obtained from reference TRBV7-2 and TRBJ2-3, is as follows: GAGVSQSPSNKVTEKGKDVELRCDPISGHTALYWYRQSLGQGLEFLIYFQGNSAPDKSGLPSDRFSAERTGGSVSTLTIQRTQQEDSAVYLCASSQTGFSTDTQYFGPGTRLTVL.

The V and J genes are TRBV21-1 and TRBJ2-7; no check of the table's D call, TRBD2, against the DNA was made. TRBV21-1 is a pseudogene segment. The length of the CDR3 is 14 residues. The CDR3 is CASSNRRVRDEQYF. The CDR3 DNA sequence: TGTGCCAGCAGCAATCGACGGGTTCGGGACGAGCAGTACTTC.

This clone was counted once. V gene TRBV7-2 combines with J gene TRBJ2-1, with 7 bases that match TRBD2. V lost 5 bases and J lost 5; bases outside the gene matches: 6. CDR3 size: 14 residues. The V gene's germline CDR1 is SGHTA and CDR2 FQGNSA. The CDR3 DNA reads TGTGCCAGCAGCCCGAGCGGGGCACACAATGAGCAGTTCTTC. The encoded protein is CASSPSGAHNEQFF.

The genes are TRBV11-2 and TRBJ2-5, with TRBD2 matching over 10 bases. The germline gives CDR1 SGHAT, CDR2 FQNNGV. The V and J ends lost 0 bases and 5 bases, in that order; junction bases with no gene match: 3. CDR3 length: 15 residues. CDR3 amino acids: CASSLELAGVETQYF. The CDR3 nucleotides are TGTGCCAGCAGCTTAGAGCTAGCGGGGGTGGAGACCCAGTACTTC. Using reference TRBV11-2 and TRBJ2-5 for the parts outside the CDR3, the full variable domain is EAGVAQSPRYKIIEKRQSVAFWCNPISGHATLYWYQQILGQGPKLLIQFQNNGVVDDSQLPKDRFSAERLKGVDSTLKIQPAKLEDSAVYLCASSLELAGVETQYFGPGTRLLVL.

V gene TRBV6-1 combines with J gene TRBJ2-1; TRBD2 matches at 10 bases. Germline CDR1 reads MNHNS; CDR2 reads SASEGT. This CDR3 comprises 15 residues. V lost 6 bases to trimming and J lost 6 bases; unmatched junction nucleotides: 8. As DNA, the CDR3 is TGTGCCAGCAGGCTTAGCGGGGGGATTGTCAATGAGCAGTTCTTC. It encodes CASRLSGGIVNEQFF.

The gene calls are TRBV7-8 and TRBJ1-2, with a tentative D call TRBD1 (5 bases). This CDR3 contains 12 residues. Germline values: CDR1 SGHVS, CDR2 FQNEAQ. The V end was cut by 2 bases, the J end by 8 bases, with 9 bases between. The CDR3 DNA reads as TGTGCCAGCAGCTTACAGGGTTGGGGCTACACCTTC. Protein sequence: CASSLQGWGYTF.

This sequence joins TRBV10-1 and TRBJ2-2; TRBD1 might be the D (5 bases). V lost 2 bases and J 7 bases, leaving 11 bases between the germline ends. Per the germline V gene, CDR1 is WNHNN and CDR2 is SYGVQD (reference sequence). The CDR3 is 14 residues long. The CDR3 region is CASSEGRASGELFF. For the CDR3, the DNA is TGCGCCAGCAGTGAGGGCAGGGCAAGCGGGGAGCTGTTTTTT.

This chain links TRBV5-5 with TRBJ2-3, with 7 bases fitting TRBD1. The CDR3 extends over 16 amino acids. The V and J ends lost 4 bases and 5 bases, in that order; junction bases with no gene match: 13. From germline, CDR1 is SGHKS and CDR2 YYEKEE (reference sequence). Here the CDR3 reads CASSLMTGLIGDTQYF. The CDR3, as DNA: TGTGCCAGCAGCCTCATGACAGGGCTGATTGGAGATACGCAGTATTTT.

The chain carries TRBV6-4 and TRBJ1-1, with D unclear. The CDR3 is made up of 13 amino acids. V was cut by 6 bases and J by 0 bases, with 8 bases left in between. CDR1 is MRHNA and CDR2 is SNTAGT in the germline V gene. CDR3 nucleotides: TGTGCCAGCAGGGGCAGCCTGAACACTGAAGCTTTCTTT. Translated, it gives CASRGSLNTEAFF.

V is TRBV7-2 and J is TRBJ1-5, with TRBD1 matching over 12 bases. Germline assignment: CDR1 SGHTA and CDR2 FQGNSA. This CDR3 contains 19 residues. V was pared by 5 bases and J by 3 bases, with 14 bases of the junction left unmatched. The CDR3 loop is CASSLKGTGGAFINQPQHF. CDR3 nucleotides: TGTGCCAGCAGCCTAAAAGGGACAGGGGGCGCTTTTATCAATCAGCCCCAGCATTTT.

The V and J genes are TRBV7-8 and TRBJ2-7; 7 bases are a match to TRBD1. CDR1 is SGHVS and CDR2 is FQNEAQ in the germline V gene. Trimming at V came to 0 bases and at J to 6 bases, leaving 5 bases not matched to a gene. The length of the CDR3 is 14 residues. The CDR3 nucleotides read TGTGCCAGCAGCTTAGCGGAGACAGGGACCGAGCAGTACTTC. Translation gives CASSLAETGTEQYF.

V gene TRBV18 combines with J gene TRBJ1-2; 7 bases map to TRBD1. J was trimmed by 13 bases and V by 5 bases; bases with no gene match: 22. The CDR3 totals 16 residues. Germline loops: CDR1 KGHSH, CDR2 LQKENI. DNA of the CDR3: TGTGCCAGCTCATTGGATCCTCCGAGACAGGGCTCAACTCTCACCTTC. This gives the protein CASSLDPPRQGSTLTF. The entire variable domain, with the rest obtained from reference TRBV18 and TRBJ1-2, is as follows: NAGVMQNPRHLVRRRGQEARLRCSPMKGHSHVYWYRQLPEEGLKFMVYLQKENIIDESGMPKERFSAEFPKEGPSILRIQQVVRGDSAAYFCASSLDPPRQGSTLTFGSGTRLTVV.

This chain uses TRBV7-9 with TRBJ1-1; D call uncertain. V dropped 5 bases and J dropped 1 base, with 8 bases sitting between them. CDR1 and CDR2 (germline): SEHNR, FQNEAQ (reference sequence). The CDR3 loop spans 13 amino acids. CDR3 residues: CASSRGRNTEAFF. The CDR3 DNA reads as TGTGCCAGCAGCCGGGGTAGGAACACTGAAGCTTTCTTT.

This chain joins TRBV2 and TRBJ2-1, with D maybe TRBD2 (6 bases). The CDR3 length is 16 residues. In germline, CDR1 is SNHLY, CDR2 FYNNEI. Trimming removed 4 bases at V and 4 bases at J, with 17 bases between. CDR3 loop: CASSGAGPGVYNEQFF. The CDR3 DNA reads as TGTGCCAGCAGTGGGGCGGGACCGGGGGTTTACAATGAGCAGTTCTTC.

This chain connects TRBV28 to TRBJ1-3; possibly TRBD1 for D (5 bases). The CDR3 has 14 residues. V shed 6 bases and J shed 2 bases, with 11 bases lying between them. CDR1 is MDHEN and CDR2 is SYDVKM in the germline V gene. CDR3 region: CASSPQGTGNTIYF. CDR3 DNA: TGTGCCAGCAGCCCGCAGGGCACTGGAAACACCATATATTTT. The variable domain in full, with the rest retrieved from reference TRBV28 and TRBJ1-3, is DVKVTQSSRYLVKRTGEKVFLECVQDMDHENMFWYRQDPGLGLRLIYFSYDVKMKEKGDIPEGYSVSREKKERFSLILESASTNQTSMYLCASSPQGTGNTIYFGEGSWLTVV.

This chain joins TRBV6-5 and TRBJ2-1; TRBD1 might be the D (5 bases). The germline gives CDR1 MNHEY, CDR2 SVGAGI. This CDR3 comprises 15 residues. The germline V and J ends were trimmed by 6 bases and 8 bases, with 20 bases remaining between them. The CDR3 DNA is TGTGCCAGCAGGACCGATTGGTTTAGGGGCGATGAGCAGTTCTTC. Translated: CASRTDWFRGDEQFF.

This chain connects TRBV18 to TRBJ2-5; 10 nucleotides match TRBD2. Germline loops: CDR1 KGHSH, CDR2 LQKENI. This CDR3 spans 14 amino acids. V dropped 6 bases and J dropped 2; count of bases not matched to a gene: 3. The chain's CDR3 is CASSLAGEQETQYF. The CDR3 DNA follows: TGTGCCAGCTCTCTAGCGGGGGAGCAAGAGACCCAGTACTTC.

The gene calls are TRBV7-3 and TRBJ2-4; perhaps TRBD2 as D (6 bases). Looked up from germline, CDR1 is SGHTA and CDR2 is FQGTGA. V was clipped by 4 bases and J by 9 bases, with 16 bases between them. The CDR3 is made up of 14 amino acids. CDR3 residues: CASSSGRGSGIQYF. The CDR3 nucleotides read TGTGCCAGCAGCTCGGGGCGGGGTAGTGGCATTCAGTACTTC. Together with reference TRBV7-3 and TRBJ2-4, the CDR3 gives the full variable domain: GAGVSQTPSNKVTEKGKYVELRCDPISGHTALYWYRQSLGQGPEFLIYFQGTGAADDSGLPNDRFFAVRPEGSVSTLKIQRTERGDSAVYLCASSSGRGSGIQYFGAGTRLSVL.

This clone was picked up one time. The chain combines TRBV5-1 with TRBJ2-3; maybe TRBD1 (5 bases). The CDR3 runs 13 residues. Between the trimmed V and J ends, which lost 5 bases and 0 bases, there was a span of 7 bases. Germline V lookup: CDR1 SGHRS, CDR2 YFSETQ. The CDR3, as DNA: TGCGCCAGCAGGGACATAAGCACAGATACGCAGTATTTT. Amino acids: CASRDISTDTQYF.

V usage is TRBV2 and J usage is TRBJ2-7; 9 bases map to TRBD2. Germline-derived CDR1 and CDR2 are SNHLY and FYNNEI. V was clipped by 1 base and J by 4 bases; unmatched bases: 8. The CDR3 runs to 16 residues. CDR3 sequence reads: CASSEGQAGGQYEQYF. The CDR3 DNA is TGTGCCAGCAGTGAAGGTCAAGCGGGGGGCCAATACGAGCAGTACTTC.

The chain uses TRBV11-1 and TRBJ1-5; 8 bases fit TRBD1. CDR3 size: 16 residues. Trimming took 7 bases from V and 5 from J; bases not matched to a gene: 13. The germline V gene has CDR1 SGHAT and CDR2 FQDESV (reference sequence). CDR3 nucleotide sequence: TGTGCCAGCACCATGATCGGGACAGGATTCTATCAGCCCCAGCATTTT. As protein: CASTMIGTGFYQPQHF.